These T cell receptor beta chains were read from a single sample in a study of blood T cell repertoires in COVID-19. TCRdb's copy holds only in-frame clones and misses some; the assay was immunoSEQ multiplex PCR. Of about 330,000 clones in the sample, roughly 90% are singletons; the top ten hold around 9.9%. Sequences were obtained from peripheral blood. The receptors stem from a man aged 25 to 45 with COVID-19, enrolled during active disease. Each CDR3 is given with its conserved first and last residue. The D gene is left open where the match is weak. The size entry is marked missing in some rows and otherwise reads once, few, many or a size class.

clone_size	v_call	j_call	d_call	cdr3_nt	cdr3_aa
.	TRBV29-1	TRBJ1-1	TRBD1	TGCAGCGTTGAGGAGAGACAGGGGTACACTGAAGCTTTCTTT	CSVEERQGYTEAFF
once	TRBV6-1	TRBJ2-7	TRBD2	TGTGCCAGCAGTGACCGGACAAAGGGACTAGCGGGAGGGTACGAGCAGTACTTC	CASSDRTKGLAGGYEQYF
.	TRBV7-9	TRBJ1-3	.	TGTGCCAGCAGCTTGTCGGACACCATATATTTT	CASSLSDTIYF
.	TRBV7-6	TRBJ2-2	TRBD2	TGTGCCAGCAGCCCTAGCGGGAGGTTCACCGGGGAGCTGTTTTTT	CASSPSGRFTGELFF
.	TRBV19	TRBJ2-5	.	TGTGCCAGTAGTCCTCAGGGTTGGGAGACCCAGTACTTC	CASSPQGWETQYF
.	TRBV14	TRBJ2-7	.	TGTGCCAGCAGCCAGTACAGGGCGGTATTTCTCTACGAGCAGTACTTC	CASSQYRAVFLYEQYF
once	TRBV3-1/TRBV3-2	TRBJ1-3	TRBD1	TGTGCCAGCAGCCAAAGGGCGCCAGGGGGCTTTGGAAACACCATATATTTT	CASSQRAPGGFGNTIYF
.	TRBV28	TRBJ1-4	.	TGTGCCAGCTCCTCCGGGGGGCTGGGTAATGAAAAACTGTTTTTT	CASSSGGLGNEKLFF
.	TRBV5-4	TRBJ2-5	TRBD1	TGTGCCAGCAGCCCATGGACAGGTGGGGGCCAAGAGACCCAGTACTTC	CASSPWTGGGQETQYF
.	TRBV20-1	TRBJ2-5	.	TGCAGTGCTAGTGCCCTAGCGTTAAAAGAGACCCAGTACTTC	CSASALALKETQYF
.	TRBV5-1	TRBJ2-3	TRBD1	TGCGCCAGCTGCCGCGGACAGGTTCGGGATACGCAGTATTTT	CASCRGQVRDTQYF
.	TRBV29-1	TRBJ2-2	TRBD1	TGCAGCGTTGAGGGACAGGGGGCGGGCGGGGAGCTGTTTTTT	CSVEGQGAGGELFF
once	TRBV9	TRBJ1-1	.	TGTGCCAGCAGCGTAGAGGGCAGGGCCTACACTGAAGCTTTCTTT	CASSVEGRAYTEAFF
.	TRBV10-3	TRBJ1-5	.	TGTGCCATCAGTGGGGGGGGGTTCAATCAGCCCCAGCATTTT	CAISGGGFNQPQHF
.	TRBV29-1	TRBJ2-2	TRBD2	TGCAGCGTTGCCCTAGCGGGAACCACCGGGGAGCTGTTTTTT	CSVALAGTTGELFF
.	TRBV24-1	TRBJ2-3	TRBD1	TGTGCCACCAGTGAATGGACAGGATTGAATACAGATACGCAGTATTTT	CATSEWTGLNTDTQYF
.	TRBV21-1	TRBJ1-4	.	TGTGCCAGATGGGACAGGGGGCGACCAACTAATGAAAAACTGTTTTTT	CARWDRGRPTNEKLFF
.	TRBV4-2	TRBJ2-3	TRBD1	TGTGCCAGCAGCCAAGGGACACAGGGGGCCTACACAGATACGCAGTATTTT	CASSQGTQGAYTDTQYF
.	TRBV18	TRBJ2-7	TRBD2	TGTGCCAGCTCACCACCCGGGAGGGCCTGGGAGCAGTACTTC	CASSPPGRAWEQYF
.	TRBV4-2	TRBJ2-5	TRBD1	TGTGCCAGCAGCAAGGCCACAGGGGGCGGCCAGGAGACCCAGTACTTC	CASSKATGGGQETQYF
.	TRBV7-8	TRBJ2-3	TRBD2	TGTGCCAGCAGCTCGAAGGGCGGGGGGGCCTCAGATACGCAGTATTTT	CASSSKGGGASDTQYF
.	TRBV27	TRBJ2-1	.	TGTGCCAGCAGTTTGCAGTCGGGGAATGAGCAGTTCTTC	CASSLQSGNEQFF
.	TRBV6-5	TRBJ2-3	.	TGTGCCAGCAGTTACGAAAGACACACAGATACGCAGTATTTT	CASSYERHTDTQYF
.	TRBV7-9	TRBJ2-7	.	TGTGCCAGCAGCTCTATGACACTGTACGAGCAGTACTTC	CASSSMTLYEQYF
.	TRBV3-1/TRBV3-2	TRBJ2-1	.	TGTGCCAGCAGACTTTACAATGAGCAGTTCTTC	CASRLYNEQFF
.	TRBV7-2	TRBJ1-2	TRBD1	TGTGCCAGCAGCTTATCGGGGACAGGGGGCAACTATGGCTACACCTTC	CASSLSGTGGNYGYTF
.	TRBV11-2	TRBJ1-2	TRBD1	TGTGCCAGCAGCTTAGATCAGGGGGCCTATGGCTACACCTTC	CASSLDQGAYGYTF
.	TRBV6-6	TRBJ2-3	TRBD2	TGTGCCAGCAGCGGAGGACCGCGGGGGGTGAGGATTGTAGGCACAGATACGCAGTATTTT	CASSGGPRGVRIVGTDTQYF
.	TRBV2	TRBJ1-2	.	TGTGCCAGCACCAGGGCCCGTGGCTATGGCTACACCTTC	CASTRARGYGYTF
.	TRBV7-9	TRBJ1-6	TRBD1	TGTGCCAGCAGCCCGGGACAGGGCTATAATTCACCCCTCCACTTT	CASSPGQGYNSPLHF
.	TRBV28	TRBJ2-1	.	TGTGCCAGCAGTTTATGGAGTACCGAGCAGTTCTTC	CASSLWSTEQFF
.	TRBV3-1/TRBV3-2	TRBJ1-1	.	TGTGCCAGCAGTCAACGCAGGGGAACTGAAGCTTTCTTT	CASSQRRGTEAFF
.	TRBV6-5	TRBJ2-1	.	TGTGCCAGCAGCAGAACAGGCTACAATGAGCAGTTCTTC	CASSRTGYNEQFF
.	TRBV6-6	TRBJ2-5	TRBD1	TGTGCCAGCAGTTACCACCGGACAGGGGCCCAAGAGACCCAGTACTTC	CASSYHRTGAQETQYF
.	TRBV6-2/TRBV6-3	TRBJ2-7	.	TGTGCCAGCAGTTACTCGAGTCAGGCCGATCACTACGAGCAGTACTTC	CASSYSSQADHYEQYF
.	TRBV6-5	TRBJ1-2	TRBD1	TGTGCCAGCAGACAGGGGGGGCCGTATGGCTACACCTTC	CASRQGGPYGYTF
.	TRBV9	TRBJ2-1	.	TGTGCCAGCAGCGGCGACAGGAGAAATGAGCAGTTCTTC	CASSGDRRNEQFF
once	TRBV5-4	TRBJ1-6	.	TGTGCCAGCACCCGTCGGGACTCTATCTATAATTCACCCCTCCACTTT	CASTRRDSIYNSPLHF
.	TRBV7-9	TRBJ2-1	TRBD1	TGTGCCAGCAGCCCGACAGGGGGATTAAGAAATGAGCAGTTCTTC	CASSPTGGLRNEQFF
.	TRBV5-6	TRBJ1-1	.	TGTGCCAGCAGCTTGTACTCTCTTCCGACAGAAAAGAACACTGAAGCTTTCTTT	CASSLYSLPTEKNTEAFF
.	TRBV24-1	TRBJ1-5	.	TGTGCCACCAGTGTACGAGAGAATCAGCCCCAGCATTTT	CATSVRENQPQHF
once	TRBV12-5	TRBJ1-2	.	TGTGCTAGTGGTTTGGGCAGGGGAGGGGCCTATGGCTACACCTTC	CASGLGRGGAYGYTF
.	TRBV18	TRBJ2-7	TRBD1	TGTGCCAGCTCCTCCGGGACAGCGTACTACGAGCAGTACTTC	CASSSGTAYYEQYF
.	TRBV18	TRBJ2-7	.	TGTGCCAGCTCACCAGCAAACAGTGTCTCCTACGAGCAGTACTTC	CASSPANSVSYEQYF
once	TRBV27	TRBJ1-1	.	TGTGCCAGCATCTCCGTGGGGGCGGGTACTGAAGCTTTCTTT	CASISVGAGTEAFF
.	TRBV5-1	TRBJ1-1	.	TGCGCCAGCAGCTTAATAGCAGGGGTGAACACTGAAGCTTTCTTT	CASSLIAGVNTEAFF
.	TRBV28	TRBJ1-2	TRBD1	TGTGCCAGCTTGGGGACTGACAGGGCCTACTATGGCTACACCTTC	CASLGTDRAYYGYTF
.	TRBV7-5	TRBJ1-1	.	TGTGCCAGAAGCCCCGGGGAGGGAGTGGACACTGAAGCTTTCTTT	CARSPGEGVDTEAFF
.	TRBV9	TRBJ1-1	TRBD1	TGTGCCAGCAGCGCGGGACAGGGGAACACTGAAGCTTTCTTT	CASSAGQGNTEAFF
few	TRBV7-2	TRBJ2-5	TRBD1	TGTGCCAGCAGCCCATCGACAGGGGGAAGGATTGAGACCCAGTACTTC	CASSPSTGGRIETQYF
once	TRBV28	TRBJ1-1	TRBD1	TGTGCCAGCAGCTATGCACAGGGGACCACTGAAGCTTTCTTT	CASSYAQGTTEAFF
.	TRBV18	TRBJ2-7	TRBD2	TGTGCCAGCTCCAGCAGGGCTAGCGGGCAGCCCTACGAGCAGTACTTC	CASSSRASGQPYEQYF
.	TRBV28	TRBJ2-1	.	TGTGCCAGCAGTTTTGCGGGCCTAGGTAGGAATGAGCAGTTCTTC	CASSFAGLGRNEQFF
.	TRBV5-6	TRBJ2-1	TRBD2	TGTGCCAGCAGCCAACTGCTAGCGGGGGGGCCATATGAGCAGTTCTTC	CASSQLLAGGPYEQFF
.	TRBV7-9	TRBJ2-7	TRBD1	TGTGCCAGCAGCCCTGGACAGGGTCCCCACGAGCAGTACTTC	CASSPGQGPHEQYF
.	TRBV2	TRBJ1-2	.	TGTGCCAGCAGCGACAGTAACTATGGCTACACCTTC	CASSDSNYGYTF
.	TRBV7-9	TRBJ1-1	.	TGTGCCAGCAGCCAGTCGGGGGGGACTGAAGCTTTCTTT	CASSQSGGTEAFF
.	TRBV5-1	TRBJ2-7	TRBD2	TGCGCCAGCAGCTTGGCCCTAGCGGGGGGCACCTCCTACGAGCAGTACTTC	CASSLALAGGTSYEQYF
.	TRBV28	TRBJ1-6	TRBD1	TGTGCCAGCAGTTTATCGGGACAGGGGCGGTCACCCCTCCACTTT	CASSLSGQGRSPLHF